These 19 T cell receptor beta chains were all obtained from the same sample, sequenced in a study of T cell responses to AZD1222 COVID-19 vaccine. Using immunoSEQ multiplex PCR, the repertoire was profiled, and TCRdb retains in-frame clones only, with some absent. Of some 69,000 clones in the sample, 80% were seen once. This sample comprised peripheral blood, obtained 28 days after the second AZD1222 dose. These TCRs come from an adult who received the AZD1222 COVID-19 vaccine.

The V gene is TRBV10-3, the J gene TRBJ1-1, with D tentatively TRBD1 (6 bases). The germline V gene has CDR1 ENHRY and CDR2 SYGVKD. V was trimmed by 8 bases and J by 9 bases, leaving 22 bases between them. This CDR3 region has 14 residues. CDR3 in amino acids: CAIRPGGAVTKAFF. The CDR3 DNA is TGTGCCATCCGACCCGGGGGGGCGGTCACAAAAGCTTTCTTT.

The gene calls are TRBV5-1 and TRBJ2-1; 11 nucleotides line up with TRBD2. This CDR3 contains 18 residues. The ends lost 1 base at V and 4 bases at J; junction bases unmatched: 10. Germline lookup yields CDR1 SGHRS and CDR2 YFSETQ. The CDR3 protein is CASSLRGSGTSGYNEQFF. The CDR3 DNA follows: TGCGCCAGCAGCTTGAGGGGATCCGGGACTAGCGGATACAATGAGCAGTTCTTC.

This chain connects TRBV10-3 to TRBJ2-5; TRBD1 matches at 9 bases. This CDR3 is built from 13 residues. Germline trimming cut 6 bases from V and 4 bases from J; bases unmatched to any gene: 3. Germline V lookup: CDR1 ENHRY, CDR2 SYGVKD. CDR3 DNA: TGTGCCATCAGGGACAGGGGTGCAGAGACCCAGTACTTC. Translating it yields CAIRDRGAETQYF.

This clone was observed a few times. The CDR3 reads CASRPTGGNTIYF. CDR3 nucleotides: TGTGCCAGCAGACCCACAGGGGGAAACACCATATATTTT. V is TRBV7-8 and J is TRBJ1-3, with D maybe TRBD1 (6 bases). CDR3 size: 13 residues. The V gene lost 6 bases and the J gene lost 4 bases, with 10 bases spanning the gap. Germline CDR1 is SGHVS and CDR2 is FQNEAQ.

The chain links TRBV18 to TRBJ1-1, with D tentatively TRBD1 (5 bases). The CDR3 consists of 14 residues. The ends were cut back, 1 base at V and 2 bases at J, with 8 bases in the middle. Germline V gene data show CDR1 as KGHSH and CDR2 as LQKENI. CDR3 loop: CASSPLDRNTEAFF. The CDR3 bases are TGTGCCAGCTCACCACTCGACAGAAACACTGAAGCTTTCTTT.

V usage is TRBV5-6 and J usage is TRBJ2-5; 7 bases are a match to TRBD1. The CDR3 runs to 16 residues. With 4 bases clipped from V and 2 bases from J, the junction kept 11 bases outside the gene matches. Germline V lookup: CDR1 SGHDT, CDR2 YYEEEE. CDR3 region: CASSNGQAPGQETQYF. The CDR3 DNA reads as TGTGCCAGCAGCAATGGACAGGCCCCAGGTCAAGAGACCCAGTACTTC.

This chain joins TRBV5-6 and TRBJ2-3; the D gene is possibly TRBD2 (6 bases). Germline CDR1 is SGHDT and CDR2 is YYEEEE. Trimming cost V 4 bases and J 5 bases, with 11 bases left between them. The CDR3 runs 13 residues. The CDR3 bases are TGTGCCAGCAGCCCCGGACTACAAGATACGCAGTATTTT. This gives the protein CASSPGLQDTQYF.

The rearrangement joins TRBV3-1 (or the pseudogene TRBV3-2) to TRBJ2-2; 8 bases are a match to TRBD2. The germline CDR1 and CDR2 sequences are LGHDT and YNNKEL (reference sequence). This CDR3 has 15 amino acids. The trim removed 5 bases at V and 7 bases at J, leaving 9 bases unmatched. DNA of the CDR3: TGTGCCAGCAGCGAATTCGGGGGGGCAGGCGGGGAGCTGTTTTTT. This encodes CASSEFGGAGGELFF.

CDR3 DNA: TGTGCCAGCAGCTTAGCGGGCGCGGAGACCCAGTACTTC. Protein: CASSLAGAETQYF. The J gene is TRBJ2-5, the V gene TRBV11-2; D remains unclear. CDR3 length equals 13 residues. Looked up from germline, CDR1 is SGHAT and CDR2 is FQNNGV. The V end lost 1 base, the J end lost 5 bases, and 8 bases lay between the germline ends.

The rearrangement links TRBV2 to TRBJ2-7; D gene unclear. Trimming removed 7 bases from V and 0 bases from J, with 10 bases in between. The germline CDR1 and CDR2 sequences are SNHLY and FYNNEI. The CDR3 has 13 residues. This CDR3 reads CASTPHISYEQYF. The CDR3 DNA reads as TGTGCCAGCACCCCGCACATCTCCTACGAGCAGTACTTC.

The sample holds a few counts of this clone. This chain links TRBV5-8 with TRBJ2-6; D may be TRBD1 (5 bases). The germline CDR1 and CDR2 sequences are SGHTS and YDEGEE. The V end was cut by 0 bases, the J end by 0 bases, with 7 bases between. The CDR3 is 16 residues long. In DNA form, the CDR3 reads TGTGCCAGCAGCTTGGGACAGTACTCTGGGGCCAACGTCCTGACTTTC. It encodes CASSLGQYSGANVLTF.

The rearrangement links TRBV3-1 (or the pseudogene TRBV3-2) to TRBJ2-1, with TRBD2 matching over 10 bases. The V segment lost 3 bases and the J segment 4 bases; nucleotides outside the gene matches: 9. The CDR3 loop spans 17 amino acids. Germline-derived CDR1 and CDR2 are LGHDT and YNNKEL (reference sequence). The CDR3 sequence is CASSQSSGGRRYNEQFF. DNA of the CDR3: TGTGCCAGCAGCCAGAGTAGCGGGGGGAGAAGGTACAATGAGCAGTTCTTC.

The rearrangement joins TRBV4-1 to TRBJ2-7; the match to TRBD1 covers 11 bases. V lost 1 base, J lost 0 bases, and 2 bases stayed unmatched. Germline CDR1 reads MGHRA; CDR2 reads YSYEKL. CDR3 length: 16 residues. CDR3 nucleotides: TGCGCCAGCAGCCAAGGGACAGGGGGCCGCTCCTACGAGCAGTACTTC. Protein sequence: CASSQGTGGRSYEQYF.

The CDR3 DNA reads as TGTGCCAGCAGTGAATATCGACCCTCCTCCGGGGAGCAGTACTTC. As protein: CASSEYRPSSGEQYF. The V and J genes are TRBV2 and TRBJ2-7; no reliable D call. Germline loops: CDR1 SNHLY, CDR2 FYNNEI. Trimming removed 2 bases at V and 7 bases at J, with 18 bases between. This CDR3 contains 15 residues.

This clone has just a few counts. CDR3 sequence (DNA): TGTGCCAGCAGTCAAACCGACTCTGGGGCCAACGTCCTGACTTTC. Amino acids: CASSQTDSGANVLTF. The V call is TRBV3-1 (or the pseudogene TRBV3-2), the J call TRBJ2-6, with D unclear. The CDR3 has 15 residues. The germline V and J ends were trimmed by 6 bases and 0 bases, with 9 bases remaining between them. Germline CDR1 LGHDT, CDR2 YNNKEL (reference sequence).

The rearrangement uses TRBV11-2 and TRBJ2-7; TRBD2 is a possible D gene (7 bases). Looked up from germline, CDR1 is SGHAT and CDR2 is FQNNGV. V dropped 4 bases and J dropped 5 bases, with 15 bases sitting between them. This CDR3 is 14 amino acids long. As DNA, the CDR3 is TGTGCCAGCAGCTCGCGACAGGCGGGGGACGAGCAGTACTTC. Protein sequence: CASSSRQAGDEQYF.

This clone was seen just once. The chain carries TRBV9 and TRBJ2-5; D uncertain. Looked up from germline, CDR1 is SGDLS and CDR2 is YYNGEE. The V and J ends lost 0 bases and 5 bases respectively, with 8 bases between them. This CDR3 contains 13 residues. As DNA, the CDR3 is TGTGCCAGCAGCGTAGACCAATGGGAGACCCAGTACTTC. Translation gives CASSVDQWETQYF.

V is TRBV27 and J is TRBJ2-1, with 11 bases aligning to TRBD2. Germline assignment: CDR1 MNHEY and CDR2 SMNVEV (reference sequence). The CDR3 extends over 16 amino acids. V was clipped by 4 bases and J by 9 bases; unmatched bases: 11. The CDR3 is CASSSQLAGARSEQFF. CDR3 nucleotides: TGTGCCAGCAGTTCGCAACTAGCGGGGGCGAGAAGTGAGCAGTTCTTC.

This chain joins TRBV23-1 and TRBJ1-2; D remains unclear. TRBV23-1 is annotated as an ORF whose role is uncertain. The V gene lost 0 bases and the J gene lost 2 bases, with 10 bases spanning the gap. The CDR3 is made up of 15 amino acids. The CDR3 sequence: CASSQSGRENYGYTF. CDR3 DNA sequence: TGCGCCAGCAGTCAATCGGGAAGGGAAAACTATGGCTACACCTTC.